Included here is one T cell receptor (beta chain) sequence, with context. This sample was included in a study of blood T cell repertoires in COVID-19. Authors' analysis steps: It was from reference gene primer amplification that nucleated cell counts were estimated. Method: immunoSEQ multiplex PCR; TCRdb's copy keeps in-frame clones and lacks some. From that table come the V and J calls and clone size; the DNA was used to work out D and trimming. The sample has approximately 100,000 clones; 90% to 95% are singletons. V shed 2 bases and J shed 3 bases, with 8 bases lying between them. The CDR3 totals 13 residues. Germline V gene data show CDR1 as MGHDK and CDR2 as SYGVNS.

The chain has TRBV25-1 and TRBJ2-7; no clear D. The source is a man aged 60-69 years with acute or convalescent COVID-19. The sample comprised peripheral blood. The DNA for the CDR3 is TGTGCCAGCAGTGAAACGTCCTACTACGAGCAGTACTTC. Protein: CASSETSYYEQYF.